The T cell receptor (beta chain) under discussion was sequenced for a study of T cell changes during pregnancy in multiple sclerosis. TCRdb's table, derived via immunoSEQ multiplex PCR, lists solely in-frame clones and lacks some. The sample lists about 83,000 clones; over 80% were seen once. Germline V gene data show CDR1 as SGHRS and CDR2 as YFSETQ. V lost 2 bases to trimming and J lost 2 bases, with 3 bases between them. The CDR3 loop spans 12 amino acids. Sample: PBMCs, taken in the first trimester of pregnancy. This chain links TRBV5-1 with TRBJ2-3; no firm D call. The source is a female donor in good health, serving as a control in a pregnancy study. Some clones in this sample may be carry-over from other donors' samples. CDR3 residues: CASSFHTDTQYF. DNA for the CDR3: TGCGCCAGCAGCTTCCACACAGATACGCAGTATTTT.